This T cell receptor beta chain is from a study of cytotoxic CD8 clonotypes in ibrutinib-treated CLL. The overall study: After median around six years, approximately 14 stayed in remission, approximately twelve progressed; responses about 24 partial, 2 complete.

Target depth was 1 in 200,000 to 1 in 1 million T cells, about 10x per clonotype. Here immunoSEQ multiplex PCR was the method, and the copy in TCRdb shows in-frame clones only, minus some. The repertoire includes roughly 160,000 clones, around 80% of them detected once, and roughly 4.5% sits in the top ten. V dropped 4 bases and J dropped 3 bases, with 19 bases sitting between them. Germline V lookup: CDR1 MDHEN, CDR2 SYDVKM. There are 16 residues in the CDR3. The source material was PBMCs, sampled after 24 months of ibrutinib treatment. The J gene is TRBJ2-7, the V gene TRBV28, with D perhaps matching TRBD1 (6 bases). The TCR originated in a human donor with chronic lymphocytic leukemia. CDR3 in amino acids: CASSSPDSLYNYEQYF. The CDR3 nucleotides are TGTGCCAGCAGTTCTCCGGACAGCTTGTACAACTACGAGCAGTACTTC.